The 31 T cell receptor beta chains below all came from one sample that was sequenced in a study of T cells after yellow fever vaccination. TCRdb reanalysed the 5' RACE reads using MiXCR and keeps one entry per CDR3 protein. Of approximately 580,000 distinct CDR3 sequences in the sample, 17% were seen once. This specimen was PBMCs, taken 5 to 6 days after the first yellow fever vaccination. The receptors derive from a young man who received the YFV17D yellow fever vaccine.

The J gene is TRBJ1-2, the V gene TRBV11-2; TRBD1 matches 9 bases. The germline V gene has CDR1 SGHAT and CDR2 FQNNGV. The CDR3 length is 14 residues. The ends lost 7 bases at V and 5 bases at J; junction bases unmatched: 8. The CDR3 DNA sequence: TGTGCCAGCAACACCGGGACAGGGTATTATGGCTACACCTTC. Translation: CASNTGTGYYGYTF.

This clonotype has only a few counts. The genes are TRBV30 and TRBJ2-3; 11 bases map to TRBD2. CDR1 and CDR2 from the germline V gene are GTSNPN and SVGIG (reference sequence). V gave up 4 bases and J gave up 1 base; unmatched junction bases: 4. The length of the CDR3 is 15 residues. The CDR3 coding sequence is TGTGCCTGGAACCAACTAGCGGGGGGCACAGATACGCAGTATTTT. Translation gives CAWNQLAGGTDTQYF.

This clonotype was seen many times. J is TRBJ2-3 and V is TRBV6-6; D perhaps matches TRBD2 (5 bases). Deletions cut 4 bases from V and 5 bases from J, with 10 bases between. The germline V gene has CDR1 MNHNY and CDR2 SVGAGI (reference sequence). CDR3 length: 13 residues. CDR3 DNA: TGTGCCAGCAGTTTCTCCGGGGAAGATACGCAGTATTTT. Translating it yields CASSFSGEDTQYF.

The sample holds a few counts of this clonotype. The chain couples TRBV4-1 to TRBJ1-4, with 7 bases that match TRBD1. Germline assignment: CDR1 MGHRA and CDR2 YSYEKL. The CDR3 is 12 residues long. The ends lost 6 bases at V and 7 bases at J; junction bases unmatched: 2. In nucleotides, the CDR3 is TGCGCCAGCAGGGGACAGATTGAAAAACTGTTTTTT. This gives the protein CASRGQIEKLFF.

V and J are TRBV7-2 and TRBJ2-1; D is undetermined. Germline-derived CDR1 and CDR2 are SGHTA and FQGNSA. The CDR3 extends over 12 amino acids. V was trimmed by 1 base and J by 10 bases, leaving 8 bases between them. CDR3 region: CASSLGPGEQFF. The CDR3 DNA sequence: TGTGCCAGCAGCTTAGGCCCGGGCGAGCAGTTCTTC.

This clonotype was seen only a few times. The chain links TRBV20-1 to TRBJ2-3; maybe TRBD2 (6 bases). Germline assignment: CDR1 DFQATT and CDR2 SNEGSKA (reference sequence). There are 14 residues in the CDR3. The V gene lost 5 bases and the J gene lost 2 bases, with 14 bases spanning the gap. In nucleotides, the CDR3 is TGCAGTGCTCGGACTAACCGAGACACAGATACGCAGTATTTT. It specifies CSARTNRDTDTQYF.

The rearrangement links TRBV18 to TRBJ1-5; no clear D. From germline, CDR1 is KGHSH and CDR2 LQKENI. Trimming stripped 8 bases from V and 1 base from J, with 15 bases between. This CDR3 has 15 residues. CDR3 DNA: TGTGCCAGCCAGGTGTTGGGAGACAGCAATCAGCCCCAGCATTTT. Residues: CASQVLGDSNQPQHF.

The chain recombines TRBV5-6 with TRBJ2-5; 9 nucleotides line up with TRBD2. Per germline, CDR1 SGHDT and CDR2 YYEEEE. V gave up 3 bases and J gave up 5 bases; unmatched junction bases: 11. The CDR3 runs 16 residues. Here the CDR3 reads CASSSYLSAGGETQYF. The CDR3 nucleotides are TGTGCCAGCAGCTCCTATCTCTCCGCGGGAGGGGAGACCCAGTACTTC. Full variable domain (remainder filled in from reference TRBV5-6 and TRBJ2-5): DAGVTQSPTHLIKTRGQQVTLRCSPKSGHDTVSWYQQALGQGPQFIFQYYEEEERQRGNFPDRFSGHQFPNYSSELNVNALLLGDSALYLCASSSYLSAGGETQYFGPGTRLLVL.

The J gene is TRBJ2-3, the V gene TRBV12-3 or TRBV12-4, with D possibly being TRBD1 or TRBD2 (5 bases each). Trimming stripped 5 bases from V and 4 bases from J, with 13 bases between. The CDR3 sequence is 14 residues long. CDR3 residues: CASSGGFSPDTQYF. The CDR3 DNA reads TGTGCCAGCAGTGGGGGATTTAGCCCAGATACGCAGTATTTT.

This clonotype was counted a few times. This chain uses TRBV12-3 or TRBV12-4 with TRBJ1-1; D ambiguous. V was pared by 7 bases and J by 5 bases, with 20 bases between. The CDR3 length is 15 residues. The CDR3 region has the DNA TGTGCCAGCATTTCCCGGCCCGCAGGAGAAACTGAAGCTTTCTTT. As protein: CASISRPAGETEAFF.

This clonotype turned up a few times. The rearrangement joins TRBV12-3 or TRBV12-4 to TRBJ2-3; 7 nucleotides match TRBD1. With V trimmed by 4 bases and J by 3 bases, 7 bases remained unmatched. CDR3 length: 15 amino acids. CDR3 in DNA: TGTGCCAGCAGTTCGACAGGGATCGGGACAGATACGCAGTATTTT. Protein: CASSSTGIGTDTQYF.

The J gene is TRBJ2-5, the V gene TRBV7-9; D might be TRBD1 or TRBD2, each matching 5 bases. V lost 2 bases, J lost 1 base, and 11 bases lay in between. The CDR3 covers 15 residues. The germline CDR1 and CDR2 sequences are SEHNR and FQNEAQ (reference sequence). CDR3 in DNA: TGTGCCAGCAGCTTAAGCATAGGGACCCAAGAGACCCAGTACTTC. Encoded protein: CASSLSIGTQETQYF.

The chain has TRBV7-6 and TRBJ2-2, with D tentatively TRBD1 (7 bases). Germline CDR1 SGHVS, CDR2 FNYEAQ. V was shortened by 5 bases and J by 2 bases, with 15 bases between the two germline ends. This CDR3 is 16 amino acids long. CDR3 DNA: TGTGCCAGCAGCCCTGGCGGGACAGATAACACCGGGGAGCTGTTTTTT. Its protein is CASSPGGTDNTGELFF.

This clonotype was found a few times. This rearrangement joins TRBV29-1 to TRBJ1-5; maybe TRBD1 (5 bases). Trimming pared 7 bases from V and 6 bases from J, leaving 16 bases between. CDR3 size: 13 residues. The germline CDR1 and CDR2 sequences are SQVTM and ANQGSEA. The CDR3 spells CSAQEGLGQPQHF. The DNA of the CDR3 is TGCAGCGCACAAGAGGGGTTGGGTCAGCCCCAGCATTTT.

This clonotype was seen many times. The chain joins TRBV25-1 to TRBJ1-6, with 9 bases fitting TRBD1. The CDR3 runs to 14 residues. CDR1 and CDR2 from the germline V gene are MGHDK and SYGVNS. The V and J ends lost 8 bases and 8 bases, in that order; junction bases with no gene match: 7. In DNA, the CDR3 is TGTGCCAGCCATCCGGGACAGGGTTATTCACCCCTCCACTTT. Its translation is CASHPGQGYSPLHF.

The chain recombines TRBV7-2 with TRBJ1-6; D uncertain. Germline CDR1 SGHTA, CDR2 FQGNSA. V lost 5 bases and J lost 7, with 12 bases in between. This CDR3 is 14 amino acids long. The CDR3 DNA reads TGTGCCAGCAGCCGGAACGGCGGCAATTCACCCCTCCACTTT. Encoded protein: CASSRNGGNSPLHF.

The CDR3 sequence: CASSQETDGTTYEQYV. The CDR3 DNA is TGCGCCAGCAGCCAAGAAACCGACGGTACTACCTACGAGCAGTACGTC. The chain has TRBV4-3 and TRBJ2-7; D unclear. Germline lookup yields CDR1 LGHNA and CDR2 YSLEER. V was trimmed by 0 bases and J by 2 bases, leaving 14 bases between them. The CDR3 spans 16 residues.

CDR3 residues: CASSSDPMNTGELFF. In DNA form, the CDR3 reads TGTGCCAGCAGCTCCGATCCGATGAACACCGGGGAGCTGTTTTTT. The rearrangement joins TRBV7-6 to TRBJ2-2; D ambiguous. V dropped 4 bases and J dropped 1 base, with 10 bases sitting between them. This CDR3 is 15 amino acids long. CDR1 SGHVS and CDR2 FNYEAQ come from the germline V gene.

The gene calls are TRBV7-7 and TRBJ2-5; D perhaps matches TRBD2 (6 bases). This CDR3 has 14 residues. V gave up 3 bases and J gave up 2 bases, with 10 bases separating them. Germline V gives CDR1 SSHAT, CDR2 FNYEAQ (reference sequence). The CDR3 loop reads CASSFNGRQETQYF. The CDR3 coding sequence is TGTGCCAGCAGCTTCAACGGGAGACAAGAGACCCAGTACTTC.

This clonotype has only a few counts. The V call is TRBV10-2, the J call TRBJ1-1; tentative D call: TRBD1 (5 bases). CDR1 is WSHSY, CDR2 SAAADI, per germline. The CDR3 is made up of 13 amino acids. The V end lost 3 bases, the J end lost 4 bases, and 9 bases lay between the germline ends. CDR3 protein: CASSEWDGTEAFF. The CDR3 coding sequence is TGCGCCAGCAGTGAATGGGACGGCACTGAAGCTTTCTTT.

The V call is TRBV4-3, the J call TRBJ2-7; tentative D call: TRBD2 (7 bases). Trimming removed 4 bases at V and 0 bases at J, with 16 bases between. CDR3 size: 16 residues. CDR1 and CDR2 from the germline V gene are LGHNA and YSLEER. The CDR3 region has the DNA TGCGCCAGCAGCCTCTCAGACCGGGGGGCCTCCTACGAGCAGTACTTC. It is translated as CASSLSDRGASYEQYF.

The chain has TRBV30 and TRBJ2-2; D gene ambiguous. In germline, CDR1 is GTSNPN, CDR2 SVGIG (reference sequence). Trimming took off 3 bases at V and 6 bases at J, with 5 bases between the two ends. The CDR3 extends over 11 amino acids. In DNA form, the CDR3 reads TGTGCCTGGAGCCCCGCCGGGGAGCTGTTTTTT. Protein sequence: CAWSPAGELFF.

The chain combines TRBV4-1 with TRBJ2-3, with a possible D match to TRBD2 (5 bases). The CDR3 loop spans 14 amino acids. Germline V gene data show CDR1 as MGHRA and CDR2 as YSYEKL. V lost 2 bases to trimming and J lost 7 bases, with 13 bases between them. DNA for the CDR3: TGCGCCAGCAGCCAATCCGGACTGCAAAATACGCAGTATTTT. It codes for CASSQSGLQNTQYF.

This clonotype was seen a handful of times. CDR3 region: CASSLTFSPQETQYF. The CDR3 nucleotides are TGTGCCAGCAGCTTAACGTTCTCCCCCCAAGAGACCCAGTACTTC. The chain has TRBV7-7 and TRBJ2-5; D is ambiguous. CDR1 is SSHAT, CDR2 FNYEAQ, per germline (reference sequence). The V end lost 2 bases, the J end lost 1 base, and 11 bases lay between the germline ends. The CDR3 is 15 amino acids.

This clonotype was counted only a few times. V usage is TRBV10-3 and J usage is TRBJ2-7; D gene uncertain. CDR1 is ENHRY, CDR2 SYGVKD, per germline. The CDR3 is made up of 13 amino acids. Trimming shortened V by 2 bases and J by 5 bases, and 10 bases separated the two germline ends. The DNA for the CDR3 is TGTGCCATCAGTGAGAGGAAGGTCGACGAGCAGTACTTC. It codes for CAISERKVDEQYF.

A few counts support this clonotype. The chain joins TRBV20-1 to TRBJ2-5; 9 bases are a match to TRBD2. In germline, CDR1 is DFQATT, CDR2 SNEGSKA (reference sequence). The CDR3 has 14 residues. J was trimmed by 4 bases and V by 3 bases; bases with no gene match: 6. DNA for the CDR3: TGCAGTGCTAGCCGGCGGGGGGGGTCAGAGACCCAGTACTTC. This codes for CSASRRGGSETQYF.

The chain has TRBV7-3 and TRBJ2-1, with D unresolved. Trimming left V 5 bases short and J 10 bases short, with 12 bases between. Germline-derived CDR1 and CDR2 are SGHTA and FQGTGA. CDR3 length: 12 amino acids. The CDR3 spells CASSQTSGEQFF. Written as DNA, the CDR3 is TGTGCCAGCAGCCAAACGTCGGGCGAGCAGTTCTTC.

This chain links TRBV21-1 with TRBJ1-1. TRBV21-1 is a listed pseudogene. The CDR3 sequence is 15 residues long. The chain's CDR3 is CASSRGQGGSTEAFF. As DNA, the CDR3 is TGTGCCAGCAGCCGAGGCCAGGGAGGGAGCACTGAAGCTTTCTTT.

For the CDR3, the DNA is TGTGCCAGCAGCTTAGCGGTTGGGCGGAACACCGGGGAGCTGTTTTTT. This gives the protein CASSLAVGRNTGELFF. The chain has TRBV7-6 and TRBJ2-2, with D unclear. V was cut by 0 bases and J by 1 base, with 9 bases left in between. CDR3 length: 16 amino acids. Looked up from germline, CDR1 is SGHVS and CDR2 is FNYEAQ.

This clonotype was recorded a few times. The CDR3 loop reads CSARDQGMSEKLFF. DNA of the CDR3: TGCAGTGCTAGAGATCAGGGCATGAGCGAAAAACTGTTTTTT. The genes are TRBV20-1 and TRBJ1-4; tentative D call: TRBD1 (5 bases). Trimming took off 0 bases at V and 8 bases at J, with 13 bases between the two ends. The CDR3 is 14 residues long. CDR1 and CDR2 (germline): DFQATT, SNEGSKA (reference sequence).

In this sample, this clonotype turned up a few times. This chain uses TRBV7-8 with TRBJ2-7; 7 bases agree with TRBD1. Trimming removed 6 bases from V and 4 bases from J; junction bases left unmatched: 12. This CDR3 is 15 amino acids long. Per the germline V gene, CDR1 is SGHVS and CDR2 is FQNEAQ. The DNA of the CDR3 is TGTGCCAGCAGTGCTTATAGCAGGGGGAAGTACGAGCAGTACGTC. Translating it yields CASSAYSRGKYEQYV.